This TCR beta chain comes out of a study of PD-1 blockade in mismatch repair-deficient tumors. On this clone: Its antigen is currently unknown.

The assay was immunoSEQ multiplex PCR, and TCRdb's table has in-frame clones only and misses some. This repertoire shows around 48,000 clones, approximately 80% found once; its top ten account for 3.3%. General observations from the study: Rapid post-treatment expansion, then contraction, generally preceding radiologic response, marked tumor-resident clones.

All patients were mismatch repair deficient, assessed by either PCR or immunohistochemistry. TCR sequencing covered a few patients who responded to pembrolizumab. The germline CDR1 and CDR2 sequences are SGHTA and FQGNSA. The CDR3 extends over 15 amino acids. V lost 1 base and J lost 3, with 12 bases in between. The source is an adult with mismatch repair-deficient cancer. Sequenced material: peripheral blood, taken 4 weeks after starting pembrolizumab. The rearrangement links TRBV7-2 to TRBJ1-2; no firm D call. DNA of the CDR3: TGTGCCAGCAGCTTAGGTGGGGTACCCGACTATGGCTACACCTTC. Its protein is CASSLGGVPDYGYTF.